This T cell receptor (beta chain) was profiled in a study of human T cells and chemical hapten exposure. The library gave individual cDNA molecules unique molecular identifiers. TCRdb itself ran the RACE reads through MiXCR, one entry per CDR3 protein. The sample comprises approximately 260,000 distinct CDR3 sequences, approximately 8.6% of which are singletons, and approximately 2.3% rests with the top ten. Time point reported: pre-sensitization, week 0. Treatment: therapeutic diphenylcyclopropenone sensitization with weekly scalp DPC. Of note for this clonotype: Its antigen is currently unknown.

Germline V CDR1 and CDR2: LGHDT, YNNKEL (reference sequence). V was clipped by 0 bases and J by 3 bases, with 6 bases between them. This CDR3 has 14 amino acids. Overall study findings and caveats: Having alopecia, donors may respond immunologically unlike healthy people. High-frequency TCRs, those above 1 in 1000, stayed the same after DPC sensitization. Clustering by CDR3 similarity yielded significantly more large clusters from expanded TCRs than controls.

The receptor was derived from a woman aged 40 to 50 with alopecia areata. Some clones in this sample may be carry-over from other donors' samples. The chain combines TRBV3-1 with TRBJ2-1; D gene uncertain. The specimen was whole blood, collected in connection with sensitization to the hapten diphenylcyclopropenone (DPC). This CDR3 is CASSQDKGYNEQFF. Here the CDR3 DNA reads TGTGCCAGCAGCCAAGATAAGGGCTACAATGAGCAGTTCTTC.